One and the same sample provided the 28 T cell receptor beta chains below, sequenced in a study of CD8+ T cells in alopecia areata. As part of sample collection, lesional scalp punch biopsies and peripheral blood were taken from alopecia areata patients. Extracted from the samples, RNA was reverse transcribed into cDNA to serve as the sequencing template. Repertoires were generated with immunoSEQ multiplex PCR, while TCRdb's copy carries only in-frame clones and drops some. The data contain approximately 12,000 clones, around 60% of them singletons. Source material: skin. Receptors originate from a human donor with alopecia areata.

The chain combines TRBV27 with TRBJ2-1, with 7 bases fitting TRBD2. CDR3 length equals 15 residues. Germline CDR1 MNHEY, CDR2 SMNVEV (reference sequence). With V trimmed by 7 bases and J by 5 bases, 11 bases remained unmatched. The CDR3 sequence is CASTGVASGDNEQFF. Here the CDR3 DNA reads TGTGCCAGCACCGGGGTGGCTAGCGGAGACAATGAGCAGTTCTTC.

This clone was seen more than once but under ten times. CDR3 in DNA: TGTGCCACCAGCAGAGTTTATTGGGACAGCCATGAGCAGTTCTTC. Residues: CATSRVYWDSHEQFF. The V gene is TRBV15, the J gene TRBJ2-1; 7 nucleotides match TRBD1. The CDR3 sequence is 15 residues long. Germline CDR1 LNHNV, CDR2 YYDKDF (reference sequence). Trimming at V came to 1 base and at J to 8 bases, leaving 8 bases not matched to a gene.

V and J are TRBV10-3 and TRBJ2-7, with 14 bases matching TRBD2. V shed 3 bases and J 7 bases; nucleotides not matched to a gene: 2. In germline, CDR1 is ENHRY, CDR2 SYGVKD. This CDR3 is built from 14 residues. The CDR3 spells CAISDGLAGGEQYF. The DNA of the CDR3 is TGTGCCATCAGTGATGGACTAGCGGGAGGTGAGCAGTACTTC.

This clone has just a few counts. This chain links TRBV9 with TRBJ1-2; D is perhaps TRBD1 (5 bases). In germline, CDR1 is SGDLS, CDR2 YYNGEE. The CDR3 has 14 residues. Trimming left V 3 bases short and J 7 bases short, with 16 bases between. CDR3 residues: CASSALQGRGGYTF. The CDR3 DNA sequence: TGTGCCAGCAGCGCCCTCCAGGGTAGGGGTGGCTACACCTTC.

In its sample, this clone was seen a few times. The chain links TRBV29-1 to TRBJ2-3; 12 positions agree with TRBD2. CDR3 size: 14 residues. Germline assignment: CDR1 SQVTM and CDR2 ANQGSEA. V was pared by 7 bases and J by 0 bases, with 2 bases of the junction left unmatched. The CDR3 here is CSGGTSGSTDTQYF. For the CDR3, the DNA is TGCAGCGGTGGGACTAGCGGGAGCACAGATACGCAGTATTTT.

For the CDR3, the DNA is TGTGCCAGCAGCCAAAGACAGGGCTCCTCGGGGGAGACCCAGTACTTC. Protein sequence: CASSQRQGSSGETQYF. The chain carries TRBV4-2 and TRBJ2-5; 7 bases map to TRBD1. Looked up from germline, CDR1 is LGHNA and CDR2 is YNFKEQ. V was clipped by 2 bases and J by 5 bases; unmatched bases: 11. The CDR3 loop spans 16 amino acids.

The chain links TRBV29-1 to TRBJ1-1, with D perhaps TRBD1 (6 bases). Trimming stripped 7 bases from V and 5 bases from J, with 17 bases between. This CDR3 is built from 13 residues. Germline CDR1 is SQVTM and CDR2 is ANQGSEA. CDR3 sequence reads: CSANRAGSTEAFF. Written as DNA, the CDR3 is TGCAGCGCAAACAGGGCCGGGTCGACTGAAGCTTTCTTT.

The rearrangement joins TRBV7-8 to TRBJ2-7, with D unclear. This CDR3 comprises 11 residues. Between the trimmed V and J ends, which lost 5 bases and 1 base, there was a span of 3 bases. The germline V gene encodes CDR1 SGHVS and CDR2 FQNEAQ. The CDR3 nucleotides are TGTGCCAGCAGCCTATCCTACGAGCAGTACTTC. Protein: CASSLSYEQYF.

V gene TRBV2 combines with J gene TRBJ1-5; TRBD1 aligns across 7 bases. CDR3 length: 15 amino acids. V lost 6 bases to trimming and J lost 0 bases; unmatched junction nucleotides: 5. Germline CDR1 reads SNHLY; CDR2 reads FYNNEI. For the CDR3, the DNA is TGTGCCAGCAGGGGACAGACCTATAGCAATCAGCCCCAGCATTTT. Translating it yields CASRGQTYSNQPQHF.

The rearrangement uses TRBV5-8 and TRBJ2-6; tentative D call: TRBD2 (6 bases). The CDR3 consists of 17 residues. Trimming left V 4 bases short and J 3 bases short, with 17 bases between. Germline CDR1 SGHTS, CDR2 YDEGEE. CDR3 nucleotides: TGTGCCAGCAGCCACGGTCCTTCGGGAGTTGGGGCCAACGTCCTGACTTTC. Translated: CASSHGPSGVGANVLTF.

The CDR3 region is CASSEGLPFEAFF. CDR3 sequence (DNA): TGTGCCAGCAGTGAAGGACTGCCGTTTGAAGCTTTCTTT. The genes are TRBV2 and TRBJ1-1; D ambiguous. V was shortened by 1 base and J by 7 bases, with 10 bases between the two germline ends. CDR1 and CDR2 (germline): SNHLY, FYNNEI. This CDR3 has 13 amino acids.

This chain uses TRBV9 with TRBJ1-5, with no clear D. The CDR3 is 14 amino acids. In germline, CDR1 is SGDLS, CDR2 YYNGEE. V was cut by 1 base and J by 0 bases, with 5 bases left in between. The CDR3 loop is CASSVFDSNQPQHF. The CDR3 DNA reads as TGTGCCAGCAGCGTATTTGATAGCAATCAGCCCCAGCATTTT.

CDR3: CAISEEGRRAEAFF. CDR3 nucleotide sequence: TGTGCCATCAGTGAGGAGGGAAGAAGGGCTGAAGCTTTCTTT. The chain carries TRBV10-3 and TRBJ1-1; D gene ambiguous. The V and J ends lost 2 bases and 6 bases respectively, with 13 bases between them. The CDR3 runs to 14 residues. Per germline, CDR1 ENHRY and CDR2 SYGVKD.

The rearrangement links TRBV7-8 to TRBJ2-3; TRBD1 is a possible D gene (6 bases). CDR1 is SGHVS and CDR2 is FQNEAQ in the germline V gene. This CDR3 has 14 amino acids. The V end lost 2 bases, the J end lost 5 bases, and 11 bases lay between the germline ends. In DNA form, the CDR3 reads TGTGCCAGCAGCTTAAACACAGGGATAGATACGCAGTATTTT. Amino acids: CASSLNTGIDTQYF.

Worth noting for this clone: Its ends do not fully match the called genes, so a read error is possible. This same CDR3 is encoded by further DNA sequences in the sample. The chain carries TRBV7-9 and TRBJ2-1; no firm D call. Looked up from germline, CDR1 is SEHNR and CDR2 is FQNEAQ (reference sequence). The CDR3 consists of 16 residues. CDR3 residues: CASSSESASSYNEQFF. The CDR3, as DNA: TGTGCCAGCAGCTCTGAGTCGGCAAGCTCCTACAATGAACAGTTCTTC. The whole variable domain, remainder taken from reference TRBV7-9 and TRBJ2-1, is DTGVSQNPRHKITKRGQNVTFRCDPISEHNRLYWYRQTLGQGPEFLTYFQNEAQLEKSRLLSDRFSAERPKGSFSTLEIQRTEQGDSAMYLCASSSESASSYNEQFFGPGTRLTVL.

This clone has a handful of counts. The CDR3 nucleotides read TGTGCCAGCAGTTATAACAGGGACCAGCCCCAGCATTTT. Residues: CASSYNRDQPQHF. The gene calls are TRBV27 and TRBJ1-5; perhaps TRBD1 as D (6 bases). The CDR3 extends over 13 amino acids. The germline CDR1 and CDR2 sequences are MNHEY and SMNVEV (reference sequence). The V end lost 4 bases, the J end lost 7 bases, and 11 bases lay between the germline ends.

The chain uses TRBV28 and TRBJ1-3; D not resolved. The ends were cut back, 4 bases at V and 0 bases at J, with 13 bases in the middle. CDR1 and CDR2 from the germline V gene are MDHEN and SYDVKM. This CDR3 is built from 16 residues. The CDR3 DNA follows: TGTGCCAGCAGTTATCACTTCTCGAGCTCTGGAAACACCATATATTTT. It codes for CASSYHFSSSGNTIYF. The full variable domain, its missing parts supplied by reference TRBV28 and TRBJ1-3, is DVKVTQSSRYLVKRTGEKVFLECVQDMDHENMFWYRQDPGLGLRLIYFSYDVKMKEKGDIPEGYSVSREKKERFSLILESASTNQTSMYLCASSYHFSSSGNTIYFGEGSWLTVV.

This clone was counted between two and nine times. The CDR3 sequence is CASTLLGGWETQYF. Written as DNA, the CDR3 is TGTGCCAGCACCCTTTTGGGAGGATGGGAGACCCAGTACTTC. The chain carries TRBV28 and TRBJ2-5, with D possibly matching TRBD2 (6 bases). V lost 7 bases to trimming and J lost 5 bases, with 17 bases between them. The CDR3 spans 14 residues. Germline loops: CDR1 MDHEN, CDR2 SYDVKM.

The V gene is TRBV10-3, the J gene TRBJ2-7, with unresolved D. This CDR3 has 13 amino acids. CDR1 is ENHRY and CDR2 is SYGVKD in the germline V gene. Trimming pared 2 bases from V and 8 bases from J, leaving 13 bases between. CDR3: CAISETPADKQYF. The DNA of the CDR3 is TGTGCCATCAGTGAGACACCCGCGGATAAGCAGTACTTC.

J is TRBJ2-3 and V is TRBV7-9; tentatively, D is TRBD1 (5 bases). This CDR3 comprises 14 residues. Germline lookup yields CDR1 SEHNR and CDR2 FQNEAQ (reference sequence). Trimming took 6 bases from V and 2 from J, leaving 12 bases between them. The DNA for the CDR3 is TGTGCCAGCAGGACAGACAAAATCACAGATACGCAGTATTTT. Its translation: CASRTDKITDTQYF. Full variable domain (rest looked up from reference TRBV7-9 and TRBJ2-3): DTGVSQNPRHKITKRGQNVTFRCDPISEHNRLYWYRQTLGQGPEFLTYFQNEAQLEKSRLLSDRFSAERPKGSFSTLEIQRTEQGDSAMYLCASRTDKITDTQYFGPGTRLTVL.

The V gene is TRBV6-1, the J gene TRBJ2-7; perhaps TRBD1 as D (5 bases). Germline-derived CDR1 and CDR2 are MNHNS and SASEGT. The CDR3 covers 16 residues. Trimming pared 1 base from V and 2 bases from J, leaving 15 bases between. CDR3 sequence: CASSEGLAGWTYEQYF. In nucleotides, the CDR3 is TGTGCCAGCAGTGAAGGATTGGCAGGGTGGACCTACGAGCAGTACTTC.

There are a few counts of this clone. The chain is built from TRBV7-2 and TRBJ2-3, with D unclear. V was clipped by 4 bases and J by 6 bases, with 8 bases between them. Per germline, CDR1 SGHTA and CDR2 FQGNSA. The CDR3 runs to 12 residues. CDR3 bases: TGTGCCAGCAGCTCGTACGGGGATACGCAGTATTTT. Translation: CASSSYGDTQYF. The complete variable domain, with remaining parts taken from reference TRBV7-2 and TRBJ2-3, reads GAGVSQSPSNKVTEKGKDVELRCDPISGHTALYWYRQSLGQGLEFLIYFQGNSAPDKSGLPSDRFSAERTGGSVSTLTIQRTQQEDSAVYLCASSSYGDTQYFGPGTRLTVL.

V and J are TRBV2 and TRBJ2-5; no definite D call. CDR3 length: 15 residues. Germline V gene data show CDR1 as SNHLY and CDR2 as FYNNEI. V was clipped by 3 bases and J by 1 base, with 12 bases between them. DNA for the CDR3: TGTGCCAGCAGTGACTCTGGCTTCCCCCAAGAGACCCAGTACTTC. This codes for CASSDSGFPQETQYF. Complete variable domain (other parts from reference TRBV2 and TRBJ2-5): EPEVTQTPSHQVTQMGQEVILRCVPISNHLYFYWYRQILGQKVEFLVSFYNNEISEKSEIFDDQFSVERPDGSNFTLKIRSTKLEDSAMYFCASSDSGFPQETQYFGPGTRLLVL.

The V gene is TRBV28, the J gene TRBJ1-2; maybe TRBD1 (6 bases). Germline V CDR1 and CDR2: MDHEN, SYDVKM. Deletions cut 6 bases from V and 4 bases from J, with 9 bases between. The CDR3 loop spans 12 amino acids. The DNA for the CDR3 is TGTGCCAGCAGCCCCAGGGGCTATGGCTACACCTTC. It is translated as CASSPRGYGYTF.

The chain uses TRBV7-9 and TRBJ2-1, with 12 bases lining up with TRBD2. With 2 bases clipped from V and 3 bases from J, the junction kept 5 bases outside the gene matches. The CDR3 runs to 17 residues. Germline CDR1 is SEHNR and CDR2 is FQNEAQ (reference sequence). The CDR3 reads CASSLPSGRALYNEQFF. The CDR3 region has the DNA TGTGCCAGCAGCTTACCTAGCGGGAGGGCCCTCTACAATGAGCAGTTCTTC. The entire variable domain, with the rest obtained from reference TRBV7-9 and TRBJ2-1, is as follows: DTGVSQNPRHKITKRGQNVTFRCDPISEHNRLYWYRQTLGQGPEFLTYFQNEAQLEKSRLLSDRFSAERPKGSFSTLEIQRTEQGDSAMYLCASSLPSGRALYNEQFFGPGTRLTVL.

The V and J genes are TRBV19 and TRBJ1-2; D perhaps matches TRBD1 (5 bases). Germline assignment: CDR1 LNHDA and CDR2 SQIVND (reference sequence). V was pared by 3 bases and J by 6 bases, with 17 bases between. CDR3 length: 15 residues. The CDR3, as DNA: TGTGCCAGTAGTATTAGCGGTCGGCAGGGCCATGGCTACACCTTC. Amino acids: CASSISGRQGHGYTF.

The V call is TRBV5-1, the J call TRBJ1-2; unclear D gene. CDR3 length: 14 residues. The V gene lost 4 bases and the J gene lost 2 bases, with 12 bases spanning the gap. Germline CDR1 is SGHRS and CDR2 is YFSETQ. CDR3 nucleotides: TGCGCCAGCAGCCCGGACGGATCAAACTATGGCTACACCTTC. The encoded protein is CASSPDGSNYGYTF.

In its sample, this clone was seen once. The V and J genes are TRBV18 and TRBJ2-7; TRBD2 is a possible D gene (6 bases). This CDR3 comprises 13 residues. The germline CDR1 and CDR2 sequences are KGHSH and LQKENI. Trimming removed 6 bases from V and 4 bases from J, with 13 bases in between. The CDR3, as DNA: TGTGCCAGCTCTCACGGCGGGGCTTACGAGCAGTACTTC. It codes for CASSHGGAYEQYF.